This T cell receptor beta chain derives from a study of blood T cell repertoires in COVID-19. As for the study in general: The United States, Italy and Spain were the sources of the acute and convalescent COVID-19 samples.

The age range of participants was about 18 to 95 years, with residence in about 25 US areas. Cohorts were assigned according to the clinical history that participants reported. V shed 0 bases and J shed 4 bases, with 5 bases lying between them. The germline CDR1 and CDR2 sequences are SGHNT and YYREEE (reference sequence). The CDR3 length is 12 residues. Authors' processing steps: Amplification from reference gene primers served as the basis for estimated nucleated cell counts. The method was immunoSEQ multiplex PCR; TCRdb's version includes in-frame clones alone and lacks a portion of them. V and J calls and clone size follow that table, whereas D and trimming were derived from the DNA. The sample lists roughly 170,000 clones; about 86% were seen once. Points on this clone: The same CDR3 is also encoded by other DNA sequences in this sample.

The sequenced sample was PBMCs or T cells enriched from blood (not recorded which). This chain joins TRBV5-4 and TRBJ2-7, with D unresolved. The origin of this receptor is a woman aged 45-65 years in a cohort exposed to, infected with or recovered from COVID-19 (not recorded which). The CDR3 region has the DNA TGTGCCAGCAGCTTGGACGGGTACGAGCAGTACTTC. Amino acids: CASSLDGYEQYF.